These T cell receptor beta chains were read from a single sample in a study of TIL therapy for anti-PD-1-resistant metastatic lung cancer. Clones were read by immunoSEQ multiplex PCR, and TCRdb kept only the in-frame ones, dropping some. The data show about 50,000 clones, with around 86% seen just once and 5% held by the top ten. The sample was blood, taken at baseline. The receptors here all came from a person between 25 and 80 years old with non-small cell lung cancer. Both conserved end residues are part of each CDR3. D genes are given only for firm matches. Clone size is shown for a subset of rows, as once, few, many or a class of expanded clone.

TRBV3-1/TRBV3-2	TRBD2	TRBJ2-7	NA	CASSLRASGAYEQYF	TGTGCCAGCAGCCTCCGGGCTAGCGGGGCCTACGAGCAGTACTTC
TRBV7-9	TRBD2	TRBJ2-1	NA	CASSSSGGRNEQFF	TGTGCCAGCAGCTCCAGCGGGGGGCGAAATGAGCAGTTCTTC
TRBV11-2	NA	TRBJ2-4	NA	CASSLLDLSLAKNIQYF	TGTGCCAGCAGCTTACTGGATCTGTCACTAGCCAAAAACATTCAGTACTTC
TRBV24-1	NA	TRBJ1-5	few	CATSDSPGGQPQHF	TGTGCCACCAGTGATTCCCCTGGGGGTCAGCCCCAGCATTTT
TRBV28	NA	TRBJ1-2	NA	CASSFPPGQNYGYTF	TGTGCCAGCAGTTTTCCCCCGGGACAAAACTATGGCTACACCTTC
TRBV21-1	NA	TRBJ1-1	NA	CASRRKDRVTEAFF	TGTGCCAGCAGACGAAAGGACAGGGTTACTGAAGCTTTCTTT
TRBV6-1	NA	TRBJ2-1	NA	CASSEALRGGGFF	TGTGCCAGCAGTGAAGCGCTTCGAGGGGGAGGCTTCTTC
TRBV29-1	TRBD1	TRBJ2-7	NA	CSVAGRTGSSYEQYF	TGCAGCGTTGCTGGTCGGACAGGGAGCTCCTACGAGCAGTACTTC
TRBV15	NA	TRBJ2-7	NA	CATSFQSRGSEQYF	TGTGCCACCAGCTTTCAGTCTCGTGGGTCGGAGCAGTACTTC
TRBV14	NA	TRBJ2-7	NA	CASSPANYEQYF	TGTGCCAGCAGCCCGGCCAATTACGAGCAGTACTTC
TRBV30	TRBD2	TRBJ2-7	NA	CASTGGAYEQYF	TGTGCCTCCACCGGGGGGGCCTACGAGCAGTACTTC
TRBV7-3	TRBD2	TRBJ2-1	NA	CASSLVGGPFEQFF	TGTGCCAGCAGCTTAGTGGGAGGGCCATTTGAGCAGTTCTTC
TRBV19	NA	TRBJ2-7	NA	CASSTRDIRSYEQYF	TGTGCCAGTAGTACCCGGGACATTCGTTCCTACGAGCAGTACTTC
TRBV19	NA	TRBJ2-1	NA	CASSAGRGVYNEQFF	TGTGCCAGTAGTGCAGGGAGGGGGGTTTACAATGAGCAGTTCTTC
TRBV10-3	TRBD1	TRBJ2-7	NA	CAIRGDRVTSEQYF	TGTGCCATCAGGGGGGACAGGGTAACGTCTGAGCAGTACTTC
TRBV27	TRBD1	TRBJ1-2	NA	CASSLRTGGNYGYTF	TGTGCCAGCAGTTTAAGGACAGGGGGGAACTATGGCTACACCTTC
TRBV18	NA	TRBJ1-6	NA	CASSPYKSSYNSPLHF	TGTGCCAGCTCACCGTACAAGAGCTCCTATAATTCACCCCTCCACTTT
TRBV5-1	NA	TRBJ2-3	NA	CASSLQGTTDTQYF	TGCGCCAGCAGCTTGCAGGGTACCACAGATACGCAGTATTTT
TRBV7-2	NA	TRBJ1-3	NA	CASSLSATRLSGNTIYF	TGTGCCAGCAGCTTAAGTGCCACCCGACTCTCTGGAAACACCATATATTTT
TRBV5-1	NA	TRBJ1-5	few	CASSLDNNQPQHF	TGCGCCAGCAGCTTGGACAACAATCAGCCCCAGCATTTT
TRBV4-3	NA	TRBJ2-1	NA	CASSRNSRGQEQFF	TGCGCCAGCAGCCGAAATTCAAGGGGCCAAGAGCAGTTCTTC
TRBV11-2	NA	TRBJ1-2	few	CASSPRQQANYGYTF	TGTGCCAGCAGCCCCAGACAGCAAGCTAACTATGGCTACACCTTC